The next 30 T cell receptor beta chains were all read from a single sample in a study of T cell changes during pregnancy in multiple sclerosis. TCRdb keeps only in-frame clones here, not all; method: immunoSEQ multiplex PCR. The data contain around 61,000 clones, roughly 89% of them singletons. Material: peripheral blood, obtained in the third trimester of pregnancy. The source is a female donor in good health, enrolled as a control in a pregnancy study.

A single count supports this clone. The V and J genes are TRBV5-6 and TRBJ2-7, with 7 bases fitting TRBD1. Germline V CDR1 and CDR2: SGHDT, YYEEEE. The CDR3 covers 14 residues. Losses at the gene ends were 3 bases for V and 5 bases for J; bases not matched to a gene: 8. The CDR3 sequence: CASSYLGQTNEQYF. The CDR3 region has the DNA TGTGCCAGCAGCTATTTGGGACAGACCAACGAGCAGTACTTC.

The chain combines TRBV6-5 with TRBJ2-3; 9 positions agree with TRBD2. Trimming cost V 2 bases and J 3 bases; bases outside gene matches: 6. The CDR3 length is 16 residues. CDR1 is MNHEY, CDR2 SVGAGI, per germline. The DNA of the CDR3 is TGTGCCAGCAGTTACCCGCGGGGGGGGTCTACAGATACGCAGTATTTT. The encoded protein is CASSYPRGGSTDTQYF.

V gene TRBV9 combines with J gene TRBJ1-1; weak D call: TRBD1 (5 bases). The CDR3 runs to 15 residues. The germline gives CDR1 SGDLS, CDR2 YYNGEE. The ends were cut back, 0 bases at V and 1 base at J, with 10 bases in the middle. The CDR3 sequence is CASSVDGRENTEAFF. CDR3 coding DNA: TGTGCCAGCAGCGTAGACGGCAGGGAGAACACTGAAGCTTTCTTT.

This sequence joins TRBV6-5 and TRBJ1-4, with D perhaps matching TRBD1 (5 bases). Trimming cost V 2 bases and J 6 bases, with 16 bases left between them. CDR1 and CDR2 from the germline V gene are MNHEY and SVGAGI. The CDR3 is 16 residues long. The CDR3 sequence is CASSYGSLGEDEKLFF. In nucleotides, the CDR3 is TGTGCCAGCAGTTACGGTAGTCTAGGGGAGGATGAAAAACTGTTTTTT.

In its sample, this clone was seen once. The chain recombines TRBV9 with TRBJ2-1; TRBD2 is a possible D gene (5 bases). The CDR3 consists of 15 residues. Trimming cost V 0 bases and J 4 bases, with 11 bases left between them. Germline V gene lookup returns CDR1 SGDLS and CDR2 YYNGEE. This chain's CDR3 is CASSVGGRVYNEQFF. The CDR3 coding sequence is TGTGCCAGCAGCGTAGGTGGGCGGGTGTACAATGAGCAGTTCTTC.

The chain couples TRBV4-3 to TRBJ1-4; D not resolved. The CDR3 extends over 16 amino acids. Germline-derived CDR1 and CDR2 are LGHNA and YSLEER. V gave up 3 bases and J gave up 5 bases, with 16 bases separating them. The CDR3 loop reads CASSHPRKHPNEKLFF. The DNA for the CDR3 is TGCGCCAGCAGCCATCCAAGAAAACACCCAAATGAAAAACTGTTTTTT.

V gene TRBV27 combines with J gene TRBJ1-2, with D unresolved. CDR1 is MNHEY, CDR2 SMNVEV, per germline (reference sequence). The V and J ends lost 4 bases and 3 bases respectively, with 15 bases between them. CDR3 length: 15 amino acids. This CDR3 is CASSSASGSYYGYTF. The CDR3 nucleotides read TGTGCCAGCAGTTCAGCCTCCGGGAGCTACTATGGCTACACCTTC.

The CDR3 loop reads CASSSGQGTGELFF. The CDR3, as DNA: TGCGCCAGCAGCTCGGGACAGGGGACCGGGGAGCTGTTTTTT. This chain connects TRBV5-1 to TRBJ2-2, with TRBD1 identical over 10 bases. CDR1 SGHRS and CDR2 YFSETQ come from the germline V gene. V trimming: 3 bases; J trimming: 5 bases; junction bases outside the gene matches: 1. The CDR3 sequence is 14 residues long.

The chain is built from TRBV7-8 and TRBJ1-5, with 8 positions matching TRBD1. Germline V CDR1 and CDR2: SGHVS, FQNEAQ. This CDR3 comprises 18 residues. Trimming at V came to 5 bases and at J to 4 bases, leaving 16 bases not matched to a gene. The CDR3 protein is CASSPDRVPLTPNQPQHF. The CDR3, as DNA: TGTGCCAGCAGCCCGGACAGGGTCCCTCTTACGCCAAATCAGCCCCAGCATTTT.

V and J are TRBV18 and TRBJ1-1; D possibly corresponds to TRBD1 (6 bases). Germline V gene data show CDR1 as KGHSH and CDR2 as LQKENI. The CDR3 runs to 15 residues. V lost 5 bases and J 1 base, leaving 14 bases between the germline ends. CDR3 bases: TGTGCCAGCTCATCTAGACAGGCCTCGAACACTGAAGCTTTCTTT. Translated, it gives CASSSRQASNTEAFF.

The V gene is TRBV7-9, the J gene TRBJ2-7; D might be TRBD1 (5 bases). The CDR3 is made up of 13 amino acids. CDR1 and CDR2 (germline): SEHNR, FQNEAQ (reference sequence). Trimming took 7 bases from V and 0 from J, leaving 10 bases between them. The CDR3 loop reads CASTTDSSYEQYF. The CDR3 DNA sequence: TGTGCCAGCACCACCGACAGCTCCTACGAGCAGTACTTC.

This chain uses TRBV7-9 with TRBJ2-7; 8 bases are shared with TRBD1. In germline, CDR1 is SEHNR, CDR2 FQNEAQ (reference sequence). Trimming took 5 bases from V and 5 from J; bases not matched to a gene: 5. There are 13 residues in the CDR3. The DNA for the CDR3 is TGTGCCAGCAGCCCCAGGACAGGGAACGAGCAGTACTTC. Its translation: CASSPRTGNEQYF.

The genes are TRBV19 and TRBJ1-1, with 12 bases that match TRBD1. The length of the CDR3 is 19 residues. From germline, CDR1 is LNHDA and CDR2 SQIVND (reference sequence). V lost 6 bases to trimming and J lost 0 bases; unmatched junction nucleotides: 14. The chain's CDR3 is CASRPAGRDRGRLNTEAFF. In nucleotides, the CDR3 is TGTGCCAGTAGACCCGCCGGTCGGGACAGGGGGCGGTTGAACACTGAAGCTTTCTTT.

CDR3 sequence: CASSQDRFGTAGGSEQYF. In DNA, the CDR3 is TGCGCCAGCAGCCAAGATAGGTTCGGCACCGCCGGGGGGTCCGAGCAGTACTTC. The chain recombines TRBV4-3 with TRBJ2-7; TRBD2 aligns across 7 bases. This CDR3 has 18 residues. V lost 0 bases and J lost 6; bases outside the gene matches: 17. Germline V gene sequence: CDR1 LGHNA, CDR2 YSLEER.

V and J are TRBV7-2 and TRBJ1-1; D possibly corresponds to TRBD1 (6 bases). CDR1 is SGHTA and CDR2 is FQGNSA in the germline V gene. The V end lost 0 bases, the J end lost 2 bases, and 13 bases lay between the germline ends. The CDR3 totals 16 residues. CDR3 DNA: TGTGCCAGCAGCTTAGCGGCGACAGGTGTTAACACTGAAGCTTTCTTT. Its protein is CASSLAATGVNTEAFF. Based on the CDR3 plus reference TRBV7-2 and TRBJ1-1, the full variable domain is GAGVSQSPSNKVTEKGKDVELRCDPISGHTALYWYRQSLGQGLEFLIYFQGNSAPDKSGLPSDRFSAERTGGSVSTLTIQRTQQEDSAVYLCASSLAATGVNTEAFFGQGTRLTVV.

The chain links TRBV7-9 to TRBJ2-2; D is uncertain. This CDR3 comprises 15 residues. Germline assignment: CDR1 SEHNR and CDR2 FQNEAQ (reference sequence). V was cut by 4 bases and J by 1 base, with 10 bases left in between. CDR3 sequence reads: CASSSNERNTGELFF. The CDR3 DNA reads as TGTGCCAGCAGCTCCAACGAGAGGAACACCGGGGAGCTGTTTTTT.

V usage is TRBV6-5 and J usage is TRBJ2-1, with 8 bases matching TRBD2. The CDR3 runs 15 residues. Germline V gene sequence: CDR1 MNHEY, CDR2 SVGAGI. V lost 10 bases to trimming and J lost 5 bases; unmatched junction nucleotides: 13. For the CDR3, the DNA is TGTGCCACAAGGGCCTGGGCGGGGGGTGACAATGAGCAGTTCTTC. Translated, it gives CATRAWAGGDNEQFF.

The chain combines TRBV9 with TRBJ2-7; possible D gene TRBD1, 5 bases. This CDR3 region has 13 residues. CDR1 and CDR2 (germline): SGDLS, YYNGEE. V was clipped by 4 bases and J by 6 bases, with 14 bases between them. The CDR3 nucleotides read TGTGCCAGCAGCTCTCCCCAGGGCTTCGAGCAGTACTTC. Its translation is CASSSPQGFEQYF.

The chain is built from TRBV19 and TRBJ1-1, with a possible D match to TRBD1 (6 bases). There are 15 residues in the CDR3. The germline gives CDR1 LNHDA, CDR2 SQIVND (reference sequence). V lost 4 bases and J lost 1, with 13 bases in between. This CDR3 reads CASSRVRDTNTEAFF. CDR3 sequence (DNA): TGTGCCAGTAGTAGGGTCAGGGACACGAACACTGAAGCTTTCTTT.

The J gene is TRBJ1-2, the V gene TRBV5-1; TRBD1 matches 7 bases. J gave up 5 bases and V 4 bases, and 11 bases lay outside the gene matches. This CDR3 has 15 amino acids. Germline assignment: CDR1 SGHRS and CDR2 YFSETQ. In nucleotides, the CDR3 is TGCGCCAGCAGCGCACAACAGGGGTCTTCATATGGCTACACCTTC. This sequence encodes CASSAQQGSSYGYTF.

This sequence joins TRBV7-2 and TRBJ2-3; D is perhaps TRBD2 (6 bases). The CDR3 sequence is 13 residues long. V gave up 5 bases and J gave up 2 bases, with 8 bases separating them. The germline gives CDR1 SGHTA, CDR2 FQGNSA. CDR3: CASSRDFTDTQYF. The CDR3 region has the DNA TGTGCCAGCAGCCGGGACTTCACAGATACGCAGTATTTT.

The chain links TRBV5-5 to TRBJ2-3, with D perhaps TRBD1 (6 bases). In germline, CDR1 is SGHKS, CDR2 YYEKEE (reference sequence). The germline V and J ends were trimmed by 0 bases and 4 bases, with 12 bases remaining between them. CDR3 length: 15 residues. CDR3 loop: CASSLEGVGPDTQYF. The DNA of the CDR3 is TGTGCCAGCAGCTTGGAGGGGGTAGGCCCAGATACGCAGTATTTT.

V is TRBV7-2 and J is TRBJ2-1, with 9 positions matching TRBD2. With 4 bases clipped from V and 10 bases from J, the junction kept 5 bases outside the gene matches. The CDR3 sequence is 13 residues long. CDR1 and CDR2 from the germline V gene are SGHTA and FQGNSA. CDR3 sequence (DNA): TGTGCCAGCAGCTCGAGCGGGGGGAGAGAGCAGTTCTTC. Residues: CASSSSGGREQFF.

The table lists this clone with a count of one. The chain combines TRBV4-2 with TRBJ2-1, with TRBD1 as a possible D gene (5 bases). The CDR3 extends over 12 amino acids. Between the trimmed V and J ends, which lost 10 bases and 7 bases, there was a span of 14 bases. In germline, CDR1 is LGHNA, CDR2 YNFKEQ. CDR3 loop: CATQGTENEQFF. The CDR3 region has the DNA TGTGCCACCCAGGGAACTGAGAATGAGCAGTTCTTC.

The chain combines TRBV7-2 with TRBJ1-2, with TRBD1 identical over 7 bases. The germline gives CDR1 SGHTA, CDR2 FQGNSA. V was clipped by 0 bases and J by 4 bases; unmatched bases: 5. The CDR3 sequence is 15 residues long. The CDR3 here is CASSLAPGGSYGYTF. For the CDR3, the DNA is TGTGCCAGCAGCTTAGCGCCAGGGGGGAGCTATGGCTACACCTTC. Variable domain in full (rest from reference TRBV7-2 and TRBJ1-2): GAGVSQSPSNKVTEKGKDVELRCDPISGHTALYWYRQSLGQGLEFLIYFQGNSAPDKSGLPSDRFSAERTGGSVSTLTIQRTQQEDSAVYLCASSLAPGGSYGYTFGSGTRLTVV.

V is TRBV7-3 and J is TRBJ2-2, with D uncertain. The V end was cut by 5 bases, the J end by 6 bases, with 7 bases between. CDR1 is SGHTA, CDR2 FQGTGA, per germline. The length of the CDR3 is 12 residues. In DNA form, the CDR3 reads TGTGCCAGCAGCCCCCTCGCCGGGGAGCTGTTTTTT. Protein sequence: CASSPLAGELFF.

This clone has more than one count but fewer than ten. This rearrangement joins TRBV5-1 to TRBJ1-1; the D gene is possibly TRBD1 (5 bases). Germline CDR1 is SGHRS and CDR2 is YFSETQ. The CDR3 extends over 13 amino acids. Trimming took off 3 bases at V and 3 bases at J, with 9 bases between the two ends. The CDR3 loop reads CASSSRGDTEAFF. The CDR3, as DNA: TGCGCCAGCAGCTCCCGGGGGGACACTGAAGCTTTCTTT.

This chain uses TRBV10-3 with TRBJ2-2; the match to TRBD2 covers 7 bases. The J segment lost 4 bases and the V segment lost 3 bases, leaving 5 bases of the junction unmatched. CDR3 length equals 15 residues. Per germline, CDR1 ENHRY and CDR2 SYGVKD. In nucleotides, the CDR3 is TGTGCCATCAGTGAACAGCGGGAAGGCACCGGGGAGCTGTTTTTT. As protein: CAISEQREGTGELFF.

The chain couples TRBV14 to TRBJ1-1; D might be TRBD1 (5 bases). Per the germline V gene, CDR1 is SGHDN and CDR2 is FVKESK. This CDR3 has 18 residues. Deletions cut 0 bases from V and 0 bases from J, with 17 bases between. The CDR3 reads CASSQDWDLGGMNTEAFF. CDR3 DNA: TGTGCCAGCAGCCAAGATTGGGACTTGGGTGGCATGAACACTGAAGCTTTCTTT.

The genes are TRBV2 and TRBJ2-5, with D unresolved. Germline V lookup: CDR1 SNHLY, CDR2 FYNNEI. This CDR3 region has 15 residues. V was cut by 6 bases and J by 1 base, with 15 bases left in between. DNA of the CDR3: TGTGCCAGCAGGCCCGCAGTGCAACGCCAAGAGACCCAGTACTTC. Encoded protein: CASRPAVQRQETQYF.